What follows describes a single T cell receptor beta chain. This specimen comes from a study of CD8 T cells in Susac syndrome. cDNA came from about 0.5 to 1 ug RNA primed by random hexamers. Amplification of TCR beta CDR3 used immunoSEQ multiplex PCR across 54 Vbeta and 13 Jbeta. TCRdb called the immunoSEQ multiplex PCR reads again in MiXCR, with one record for every CDR3 protein. The data show 180,000 or so distinct CDR3 sequences, just under 95% seen once. Sequencing of TCR beta was carried out in blood CD8+ and CD4+ T cells. Controls were age- and sex-matched healthy donors. TEMRA cells were FACS-enriched and CD8+ and CD4+ T cells negatively isolated. Germline V CDR1 and CDR2: MGHDK, SYGVNS. The CDR3 sequence is 18 residues long. Losses at the gene ends were 5 bases for V and 0 bases for J; bases not matched to a gene: 6.

The sample comprised CD4+ T cells from PBMCs. The chain carries TRBV25-1 and TRBJ2-6; 11 bases agree with TRBD1. The TCR sequence derives from a human donor in good health. CDR3 nucleotides: TGTGCCAGCAGTCGTGGGGGGACAGGGGGCTCTGGGGCCAACGTCCTGACTTTC. Residues: CASSRGGTGGSGANVLTF.